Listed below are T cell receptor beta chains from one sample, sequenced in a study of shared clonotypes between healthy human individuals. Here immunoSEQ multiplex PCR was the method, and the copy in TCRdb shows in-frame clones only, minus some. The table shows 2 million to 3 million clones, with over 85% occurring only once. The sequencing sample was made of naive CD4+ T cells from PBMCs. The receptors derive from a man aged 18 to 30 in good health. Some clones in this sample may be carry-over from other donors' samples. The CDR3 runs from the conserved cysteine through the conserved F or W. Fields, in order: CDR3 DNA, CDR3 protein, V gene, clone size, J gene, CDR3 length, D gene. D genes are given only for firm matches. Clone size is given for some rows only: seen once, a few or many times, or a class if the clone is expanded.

TGTGCCAGCAGTCCCGACAACCCAACTAATGAAAAACTGTTTTTT | CASSPDNPTNEKLFF | TRBV2 | once | TRBJ1-4 | 15 | NA
TGTGCTACCACTTTGGTCCCCTCTGAGGAGAGGGGAATCTACGAGCAGTACTTC | CATTLVPSEERGIYEQYF | TRBV12-5 | NA | TRBJ2-7 | 18 | NA
TGTGCCAACCCATCTAAGAAGTTCAGGGGAAGGGGCTACACCTTC | CANPSKKFRGRGYTF | TRBV6-1 | once | TRBJ1-2 | 15 | NA
TGCGCCAGCAGCCAAGAAGCGGGAGTCTCCTACAATGAGCAGTTCTTC | CASSQEAGVSYNEQFF | TRBV4-1 | once | TRBJ2-1 | 16 | TRBD2
TGTGCCAGCAGCTTAGGTATAGCCGGGGAGCTGTTTTTT | CASSLGIAGELFF | TRBV7-2 | NA | TRBJ2-2 | 13 | NA
TGTGCCAGCATCAAAGGTCCAGGGAGCTATGGCTACACCTTC | CASIKGPGSYGYTF | TRBV7-2 | NA | TRBJ1-2 | 14 | NA
TGCGCCAGCAGCGCCACTAGCGGGAGAGGGGGCCTCAATGAGCAGTTCTTC | CASSATSGRGGLNEQFF | TRBV10-1 | NA | TRBJ2-1 | 17 | TRBD2
TGTGCCAGCAGCTTAGCGCTGTGGGGACAGGGAGGAAATGGCTACACCTTC | CASSLALWGQGGNGYTF | TRBV7-8 | NA | TRBJ1-2 | 17 | TRBD1
TGTGCCAGCGGGATTGAAAACTATGGCTACACCTTC | CASGIENYGYTF | TRBV14 | NA | TRBJ1-2 | 12 | NA
TGTGCCAGCAGTTACCCGGGAAGGCACAATGAGCAGTTCTTC | CASSYPGRHNEQFF | TRBV6-5 | NA | TRBJ2-1 | 14 | NA
TGTGCCAGCAGCTTTTCACCGACAGGATCCTACGAGCAGTACTTC | CASSFSPTGSYEQYF | TRBV11-2 | NA | TRBJ2-7 | 15 | NA
TGTGCCAGCAGTTTACGTCTGGACAGGGGAAGTAATCGTTACAATGAGCAGTTCTTC | CASSLRLDRGSNRYNEQFF | TRBV27 | NA | TRBJ2-1 | 19 | TRBD1
TGTGCCAGCAGCCCGGGACAGGGCCATCAGCCCCAGCATTTT | CASSPGQGHQPQHF | TRBV5-8 | NA | TRBJ1-5 | 14 | TRBD1
TGTGCCAGCAGCCGGGGAGCAGGAGCGAGTTCCAATGAGCAGTTCTTC | CASSRGAGASSNEQFF | TRBV4-2 | NA | TRBJ2-1 | 16 | NA
TGCGCCAGCACCGAGCGGGAGGGTCCCTACAATGAGCAGTTCTTC | CASTEREGPYNEQFF | TRBV4-3 | once | TRBJ2-1 | 15 | TRBD2
TGTGCCAGCAGCTTAGGAGGGGGGAACGAGCAGTACTTC | CASSLGGGNEQYF | TRBV7-9 | NA | TRBJ2-7 | 13 | NA
TGCGCCAGCAGCCACTCTAGCGGGAGGCCGGGGGAGCAGTACTTC | CASSHSSGRPGEQYF | TRBV4-1 | NA | TRBJ2-7 | 15 | TRBD2
TGCGCCAGCAGCCCAATTCAGGGAGATACGCAGTATTTT | CASSPIQGDTQYF | TRBV4-1 | NA | TRBJ2-3 | 13 | NA
TGCAGTGCTAGAGAGAATGAGCAGTTCTTC | CSARENEQFF | TRBV20-1 | NA | TRBJ2-1 | 10 | NA
TGTGCCAGCAAGGCGAACAGGGGCCAATCACCCCTCCACTTT | CASKANRGQSPLHF | TRBV6-5 | NA | TRBJ1-6 | 14 | TRBD1
TGTGCCAGCAGAAGTAGCGGGAGGACTGTGGAGACCCAGTACTTC | CASRSSGRTVETQYF | TRBV28 | NA | TRBJ2-5 | 15 | TRBD2
TGCGCCAGCAGCTTGGGGGGCGTGACTCTATACAATGAGCAGTTCTTC | CASSLGGVTLYNEQFF | TRBV5-1 | NA | TRBJ2-1 | 16 | NA
TGTGCCAGCAGTCTGGATTCCAATGAGCAGTTCTTC | CASSLDSNEQFF | TRBV2 | NA | TRBJ2-1 | 12 | NA
TGTGCCAGCAGCCCTAGCGGCAGGGCCTCCTCTGGAAACACCATATATTTT | CASSPSGRASSGNTIYF | TRBV7-8 | NA | TRBJ1-3 | 17 | NA
TGTGCCAGCTCACCAGCCGGGACAGCCTACAATGAGCAGTTCTTC | CASSPAGTAYNEQFF | TRBV18 | NA | TRBJ2-1 | 15 | TRBD1
TGTGCCAGCAGTGATTCTCTCTCAAGAAATTCACCCCTCCACTTT | CASSDSLSRNSPLHF | TRBV25-1 | NA | TRBJ1-6 | 15 | NA
TGTGCCAGCAGCTACCGCGCGGTCAACTATGGCTACACCTTC | CASSYRAVNYGYTF | TRBV5-4 | NA | TRBJ1-2 | 14 | NA
TGCGCCAGCAGCTCCCGACAAACCTACGAGCAGTACTTC | CASSSRQTYEQYF | TRBV10-2 | NA | TRBJ2-7 | 13 | NA
TGTGCCAGCAGCTTTGTACCGACAGCCGGGGAGCTGTTTTTT | CASSFVPTAGELFF | TRBV7-7 | NA | TRBJ2-2 | 14 | NA
TGTGCCAGCAGGGAATACAGGGGTAACATTCAGTACTTC | CASREYRGNIQYF | TRBV5-8 | NA | TRBJ2-4 | 13 | TRBD1
TGCGCCAGCAGCTCGGCACAGGGGGCCAAAAACATTCAGTACTTC | CASSSAQGAKNIQYF | TRBV5-1 | NA | TRBJ2-4 | 15 | TRBD1
TGTGCCAGCACTACTTGGGGACAGGGGAATGAAAAACTGTTTTTT | CASTTWGQGNEKLFF | TRBV28 | NA | TRBJ1-4 | 15 | TRBD1
TGCAGCGTTGAATCGGCCGGGACTAGCTCTACTAATGAGCAGTTCTTC | CSVESAGTSSTNEQFF | TRBV29-1 | NA | TRBJ2-1 | 16 | TRBD2
TGTGCCAGCCGTGGCTACTACGAGCAGTACTTC | CASRGYYEQYF | TRBV2 | NA | TRBJ2-7 | 11 | NA
TGTGCCAGCAGTTACCCCGGGACAGTTTCCTTTAGTGAAAAACTGTTTTTT | CASSYPGTVSFSEKLFF | TRBV28 | once | TRBJ1-4 | 17 | TRBD1
TGCAGCGCGTCTAGCGGACAAGAGACCCAGTACTTC | CSASSGQETQYF | TRBV29-1 | NA | TRBJ2-5 | 12 | TRBD2
TGTGCCTGGAGTGGGACAGTCCTATTCTCTGGGGCCAACGTCCTGACTTTC | CAWSGTVLFSGANVLTF | TRBV30 | NA | TRBJ2-6 | 17 | NA
TGTGCCAGCAGCTTGCCAATGATAGAGTCACCCCTCCACTTT | CASSLPMIESPLHF | TRBV7-9 | NA | TRBJ1-6 | 14 | NA
TGTGCCAGCAGTGAAAGGGCAGATACGCAGTATTTT | CASSERADTQYF | TRBV25-1 | NA | TRBJ2-3 | 12 | NA
TGTGCCAGCAGTGTGGCTCGGGGCTACACCTTC | CASSVARGYTF | TRBV7-9 | few | TRBJ1-2 | 11 | NA
TGTGCCATCGGGTCTAGCGGGTCAGATTTCCAAGAGACCCAGTACTTC | CAIGSSGSDFQETQYF | TRBV10-3 | NA | TRBJ2-5 | 16 | TRBD2
TGTGCCAGCAGTGAATTTGTAAGGCCGACTAATGAAAAACTGTTTTTT | CASSEFVRPTNEKLFF | TRBV6-1 | NA | TRBJ1-4 | 16 | NA
TGCGCCAGCAGCTTGGGGGCCAGGGAGAACACCATATATTTT | CASSLGARENTIYF | TRBV5-1 | NA | TRBJ1-3 | 14 | NA
TGTGCCAGCAGCTTCAGACAGGGAAACAATGAGCAGTTCTTC | CASSFRQGNNEQFF | TRBV13 | NA | TRBJ2-1 | 14 | TRBD1
TGTGCCAGCAGGCCAGCTCGGGTCTCGACTAACTATGGCTACACCTTC | CASRPARVSTNYGYTF | TRBV25-1 | NA | TRBJ1-2 | 16 | NA
TGTGCCAGCAGCCAACTGGTGGTTAGCGGGAGGGCCCTGCCTTTTCCCAATGAGCAGTTCTTC | CASSQLVVSGRALPFPNEQFF | TRBV14 | NA | TRBJ2-1 | 21 | TRBD2